One sample yielded the 7 T cell receptor beta chains listed below, sequenced in a study of T cell responses to AZD1222 COVID-19 vaccine. Clones were read by immunoSEQ multiplex PCR, and TCRdb kept only the in-frame ones, dropping some. The sample has 75,000 to 80,000 clones; 70% to 80% are singletons. The sequences come from peripheral blood, collected 28 days after the second dose of the MenACWY control vaccine. The receptor set was obtained from an adult who received the MenACWY meningococcal vaccine as a control.

This clone was recorded only once. The chain links TRBV6-2 or TRBV6-3 to TRBJ1-6; 7 bases are shared with TRBD1. The CDR3 has 15 residues. The V segment lost 5 bases and the J segment 6 bases; nucleotides outside the gene matches: 7. Per germline, CDR1 MNHEY and CDR2 SVGEGT. The DNA for the CDR3 is TGTGCCAGCAGTCGGGACAGCTTTGGTAATTCACCCCTCCACTTT. This sequence encodes CASSRDSFGNSPLHF.

The rearrangement links TRBV2 to TRBJ1-5, with D hard to call. Germline V gives CDR1 SNHLY, CDR2 FYNNEI. V shed 4 bases and J shed 1 base, with 11 bases lying between them. The CDR3 covers 15 residues. The CDR3 loop is CASSGIGRSNQPQHF. DNA of the CDR3: TGTGCCAGCAGTGGCATCGGCCGGAGCAATCAGCCCCAGCATTTT.

The V call is TRBV30, the J call TRBJ1-6; 9 positions agree with TRBD1. The CDR3 extends over 14 amino acids. Losses at the gene ends were 2 bases for V and 9 bases for J; bases not matched to a gene: 5. Germline V gives CDR1 GTSNPN, CDR2 SVGIG (reference sequence). The CDR3 here is CAWSLGQGFSPLHF. CDR3 bases: TGTGCCTGGAGTTTGGGACAGGGATTTTCACCCCTCCACTTT.

The V gene is TRBV30, the J gene TRBJ2-2, with D perhaps matching TRBD1 (6 bases). The length of the CDR3 is 14 residues. Between the trimmed V and J ends, which lost 2 bases and 7 bases, there was a span of 14 bases. Germline CDR1 is GTSNPN and CDR2 is SVGIG (reference sequence). The CDR3 nucleotides are TGTGCCTGGAGTACCGGACAGACAATCGGGGAGCTGTTTTTT. This codes for CAWSTGQTIGELFF. Supplemented by reference TRBV30 and TRBJ2-2, the full variable domain reads SQTIHQWPATLVQPVGSPLSLECTVEGTSNPNLYWYRQAAGRGLQLLFYSVGIGQISSEVPQNLSASRPQDRQFILSSKKLLLSDSGFYLCAWSTGQTIGELFFGEGSRLTVL.

V is TRBV7-2 and J is TRBJ2-1; D not certain. Germline V gives CDR1 SGHTA, CDR2 FQGNSA. V was trimmed by 2 bases and J by 4 bases, leaving 12 bases between them. The CDR3 is made up of 15 amino acids. CDR3 nucleotides: TGTGCCAGCAGCTTATCCCACAGCATATACAATGAGCAGTTCTTC. It encodes CASSLSHSIYNEQFF.

CDR3 sequence: CASSGGQGHNTEAFF. In DNA form, the CDR3 reads TGTGCCAGCAGCGGGGGACAGGGGCACAACACTGAAGCTTTCTTT. The rearrangement joins TRBV11-2 to TRBJ1-1; 10 bases match TRBD1. CDR1 is SGHAT, CDR2 FQNNGV, per germline. Trimming took 5 bases from V and 2 from J; bases not matched to a gene: 5. The CDR3 runs 15 residues. Full variable domain (outside the CDR3, taken from reference TRBV11-2 and TRBJ1-1): EAGVAQSPRYKIIEKRQSVAFWCNPISGHATLYWYQQILGQGPKLLIQFQNNGVVDDSQLPKDRFSAERLKGVDSTLKIQPAKLEDSAVYLCASSGGQGHNTEAFFGQGTRLTVV.

The rearrangement uses TRBV13 and TRBJ2-7; 8 bases align to TRBD2. From germline, CDR1 is PRHDT and CDR2 FYEKMQ (reference sequence). The CDR3 totals 16 residues. The V segment lost 3 bases and the J segment 6 bases; nucleotides outside the gene matches: 13. The CDR3 DNA reads as TGTGCCAGCAGCTTGAGGGCGGGGACTAGGGAGCCCGAGCAGTACTTC. This sequence encodes CASSLRAGTREPEQYF.